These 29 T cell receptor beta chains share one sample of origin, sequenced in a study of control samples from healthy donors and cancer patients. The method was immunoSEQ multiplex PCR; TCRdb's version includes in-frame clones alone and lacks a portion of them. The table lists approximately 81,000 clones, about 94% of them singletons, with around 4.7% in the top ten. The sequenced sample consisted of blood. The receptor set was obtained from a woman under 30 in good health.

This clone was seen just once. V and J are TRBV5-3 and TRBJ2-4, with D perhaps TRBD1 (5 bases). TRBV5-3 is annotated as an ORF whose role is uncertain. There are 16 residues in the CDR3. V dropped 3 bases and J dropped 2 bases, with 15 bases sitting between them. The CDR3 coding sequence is TGTGCCAGAAGCTCGACCTTGGGGCGGTCCAAAAACATTCAGTACTTC. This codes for CARSSTLGRSKNIQYF.

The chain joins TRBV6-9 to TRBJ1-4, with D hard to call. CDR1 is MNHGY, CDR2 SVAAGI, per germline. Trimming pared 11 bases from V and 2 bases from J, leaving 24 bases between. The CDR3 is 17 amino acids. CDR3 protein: CAGDEKVNSATNEKLFF. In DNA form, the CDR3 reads TGTGCCGGAGACGAGAAGGTAAACTCAGCGACTAATGAAAAACTGTTTTTT.

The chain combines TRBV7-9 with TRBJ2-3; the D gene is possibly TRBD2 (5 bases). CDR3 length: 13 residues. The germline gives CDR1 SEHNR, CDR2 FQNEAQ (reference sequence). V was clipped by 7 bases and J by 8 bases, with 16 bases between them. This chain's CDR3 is CASIGRSSFTQYF. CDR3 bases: TGTGCCAGCATAGGGAGATCGTCCTTTACGCAGTATTTT.

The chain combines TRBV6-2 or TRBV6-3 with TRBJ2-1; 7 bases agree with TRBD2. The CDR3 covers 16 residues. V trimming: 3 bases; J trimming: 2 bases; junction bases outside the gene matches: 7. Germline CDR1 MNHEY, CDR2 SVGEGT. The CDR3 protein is CASSYSGRDAYNEQFF. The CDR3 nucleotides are TGTGCCAGCAGTTATTCGGGGAGGGACGCCTACAATGAGCAGTTCTTC.

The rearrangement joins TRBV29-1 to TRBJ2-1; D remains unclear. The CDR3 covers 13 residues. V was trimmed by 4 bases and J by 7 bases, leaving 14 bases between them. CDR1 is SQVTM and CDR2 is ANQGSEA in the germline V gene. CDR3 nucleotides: TGCAGCGTTGGAACCACAACATTGAATGAGCAGTTCTTC. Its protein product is CSVGTTTLNEQFF.

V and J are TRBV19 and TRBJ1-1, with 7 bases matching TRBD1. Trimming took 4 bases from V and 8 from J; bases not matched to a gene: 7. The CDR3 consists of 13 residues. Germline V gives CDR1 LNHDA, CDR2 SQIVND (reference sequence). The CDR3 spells CASSRGDSQEAFF. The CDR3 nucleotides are TGTGCCAGTAGTAGGGGGGACAGCCAAGAAGCTTTCTTT.

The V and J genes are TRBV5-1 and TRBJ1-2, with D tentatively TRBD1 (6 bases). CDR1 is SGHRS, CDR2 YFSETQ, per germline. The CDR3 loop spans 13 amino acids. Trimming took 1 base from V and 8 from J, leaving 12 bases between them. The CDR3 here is CASSLSGDIGYTF. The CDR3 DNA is TGCGCCAGCAGCTTGTCAGGGGACATCGGCTACACCTTC.

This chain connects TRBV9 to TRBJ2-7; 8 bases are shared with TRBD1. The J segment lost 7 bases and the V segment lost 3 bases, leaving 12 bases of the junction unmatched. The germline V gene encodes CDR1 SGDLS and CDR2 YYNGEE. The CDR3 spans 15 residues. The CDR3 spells CASSENQGAPGEQYF. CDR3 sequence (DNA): TGTGCCAGCAGCGAGAATCAGGGGGCGCCAGGGGAGCAGTACTTC.

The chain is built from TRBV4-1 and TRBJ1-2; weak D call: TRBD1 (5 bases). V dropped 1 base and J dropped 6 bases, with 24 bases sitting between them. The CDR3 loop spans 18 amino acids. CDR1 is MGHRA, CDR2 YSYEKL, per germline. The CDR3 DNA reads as TGCGCCAGCAGCCAAGCTAGCCCTTCCCAGTGGGCAGGGAATGGCTACACCTTC. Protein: CASSQASPSQWAGNGYTF.

The CDR3 DNA is TGTGCCAGCAGCTCCCACCGGGACTACGCATCCTACGAGCAGTACTTC. Translation: CASSSHRDYASYEQYF. This chain connects TRBV7-8 to TRBJ2-7; 7 bases line up with TRBD2. Germline CDR1 reads SGHVS; CDR2 reads FQNEAQ. The CDR3 runs to 16 residues. Germline trimming cut 4 bases from V and 1 base from J; bases unmatched to any gene: 10.

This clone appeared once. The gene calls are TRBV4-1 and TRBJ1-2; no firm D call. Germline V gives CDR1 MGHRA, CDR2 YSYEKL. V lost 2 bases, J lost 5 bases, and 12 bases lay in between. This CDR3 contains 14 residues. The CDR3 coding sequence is TGCGCCAGCAGCCAACCTAGGTTGGTTTATGGCTACACCTTC. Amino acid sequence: CASSQPRLVYGYTF.

The CDR3 region is CASTGTVSNQPQHF. CDR3 bases: TGTGCCAGTACCGGGACGGTCAGCAATCAGCCCCAGCATTTT. The rearrangement uses TRBV19 and TRBJ1-5; weak D call: TRBD1 (5 bases). This CDR3 spans 14 amino acids. CDR1 is LNHDA and CDR2 is SQIVND in the germline V gene (reference sequence). V lost 7 bases and J lost 1, with 11 bases in between.

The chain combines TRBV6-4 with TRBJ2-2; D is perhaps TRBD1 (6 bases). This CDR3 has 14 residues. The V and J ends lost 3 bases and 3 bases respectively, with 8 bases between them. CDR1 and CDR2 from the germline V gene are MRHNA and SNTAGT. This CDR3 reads CASSEKGDTGELFF. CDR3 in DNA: TGTGCCAGCAGTGAGAAGGGGGACACCGGGGAGCTGTTTTTT.

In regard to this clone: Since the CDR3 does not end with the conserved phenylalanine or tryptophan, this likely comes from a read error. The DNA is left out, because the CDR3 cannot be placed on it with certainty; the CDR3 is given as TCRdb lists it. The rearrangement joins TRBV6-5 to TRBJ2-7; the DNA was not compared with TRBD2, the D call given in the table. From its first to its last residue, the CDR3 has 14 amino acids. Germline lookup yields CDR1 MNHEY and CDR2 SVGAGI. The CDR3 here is CASSRWGTSGRQEP.

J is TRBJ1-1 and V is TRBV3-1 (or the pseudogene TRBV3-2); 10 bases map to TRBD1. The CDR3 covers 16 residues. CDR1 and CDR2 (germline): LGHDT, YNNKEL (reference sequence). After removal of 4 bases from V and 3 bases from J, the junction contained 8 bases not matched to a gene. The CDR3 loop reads CASSRMMTGGHTEAFF. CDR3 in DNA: TGTGCCAGCAGCCGGATGATGACAGGGGGCCACACTGAAGCTTTCTTT.

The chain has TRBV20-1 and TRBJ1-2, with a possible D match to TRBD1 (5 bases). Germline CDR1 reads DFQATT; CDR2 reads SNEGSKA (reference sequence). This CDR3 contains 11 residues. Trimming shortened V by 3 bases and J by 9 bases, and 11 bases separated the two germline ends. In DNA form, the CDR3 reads TGCAGTGCTAGTGGGAGGGGACGCTACACCTTC. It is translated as CSASGRGRYTF.

The DNA for the CDR3 is TGCGCCAGCAGTCAGAACCACGGGATGAAGTACTTC. Its translation is CASSQNHGMKYF. The J gene is TRBJ2-7, the V gene TRBV10-2; possible D gene TRBD2, 5 bases. CDR1 WSHSY and CDR2 SAAADI come from the germline V gene. This CDR3 region has 12 residues. Trimming took 5 bases from V and 11 from J, leaving 16 bases between them.

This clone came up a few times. The chain's CDR3 is CASSSQGANTEAFF. Written as DNA, the CDR3 is TGTGCCAGCTCATCACAGGGGGCGAACACTGAAGCTTTCTTT. The rearrangement links TRBV18 to TRBJ1-1; 9 bases map to TRBD1. Germline-derived CDR1 and CDR2 are KGHSH and LQKENI. After removal of 5 bases from V and 1 base from J, the junction contained 2 bases not matched to a gene. The CDR3 loop spans 14 amino acids.

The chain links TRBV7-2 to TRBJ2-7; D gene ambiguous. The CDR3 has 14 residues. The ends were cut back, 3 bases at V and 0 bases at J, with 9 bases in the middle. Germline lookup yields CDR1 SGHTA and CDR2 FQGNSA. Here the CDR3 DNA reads TGTGCCAGCAGCTTGATATCTCACTCCTACGAGCAGTACTTC. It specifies CASSLISHSYEQYF.

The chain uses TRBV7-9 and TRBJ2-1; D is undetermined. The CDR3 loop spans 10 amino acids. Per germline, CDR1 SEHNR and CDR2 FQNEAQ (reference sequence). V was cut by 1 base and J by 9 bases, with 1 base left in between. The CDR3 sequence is CASSLVEQFF. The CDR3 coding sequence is TGTGCCAGCAGCTTAGTTGAGCAGTTCTTC.

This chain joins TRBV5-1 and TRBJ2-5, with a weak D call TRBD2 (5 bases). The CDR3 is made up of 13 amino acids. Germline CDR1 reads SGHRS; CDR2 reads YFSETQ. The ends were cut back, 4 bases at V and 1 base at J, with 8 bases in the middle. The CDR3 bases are TGCGCCAGCAGCGCCGGGGTCCAAGAGACCCAGTACTTC. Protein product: CASSAGVQETQYF.

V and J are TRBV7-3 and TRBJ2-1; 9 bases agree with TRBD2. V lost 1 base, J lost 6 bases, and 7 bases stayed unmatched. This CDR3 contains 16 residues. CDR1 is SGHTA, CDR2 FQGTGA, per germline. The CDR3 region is CASSLMFSGSINEQFF. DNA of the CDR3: TGTGCCAGCAGCTTAATGTTTAGCGGGAGTATCAATGAGCAGTTCTTC.

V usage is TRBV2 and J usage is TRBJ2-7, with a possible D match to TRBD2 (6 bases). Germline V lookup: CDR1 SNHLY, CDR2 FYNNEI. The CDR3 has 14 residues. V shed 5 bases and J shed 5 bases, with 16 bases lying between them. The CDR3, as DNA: TGTGCCAGCAGTACTACCTCGGCGGGGCACGAGCAGTACTTC. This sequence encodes CASSTTSAGHEQYF. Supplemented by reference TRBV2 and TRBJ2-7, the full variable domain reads EPEVTQTPSHQVTQMGQEVILRCVPISNHLYFYWYRQILGQKVEFLVSFYNNEISEKSEIFDDQFSVERPDGSNFTLKIRSTKLEDSAMYFCASSTTSAGHEQYFGPGTRLTVT.

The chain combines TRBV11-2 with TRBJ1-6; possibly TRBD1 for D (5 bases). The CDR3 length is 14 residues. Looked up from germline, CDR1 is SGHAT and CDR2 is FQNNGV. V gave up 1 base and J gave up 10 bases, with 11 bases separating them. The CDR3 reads CASSLVAGPSPLHF. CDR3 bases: TGTGCCAGCAGCTTAGTCGCAGGGCCGTCACCCCTCCACTTT. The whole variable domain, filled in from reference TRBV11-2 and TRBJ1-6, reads EAGVAQSPRYKIIEKRQSVAFWCNPISGHATLYWYQQILGQGPKLLIQFQNNGVVDDSQLPKDRFSAERLKGVDSTLKIQPAKLEDSAVYLCASSLVAGPSPLHFGNGTRLTVT.

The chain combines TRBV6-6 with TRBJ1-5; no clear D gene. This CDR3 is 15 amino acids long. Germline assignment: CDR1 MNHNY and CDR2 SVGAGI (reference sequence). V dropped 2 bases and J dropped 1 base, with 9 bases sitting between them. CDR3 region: CASSYHVGSNQPQHF. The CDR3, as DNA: TGTGCCAGCAGTTACCACGTGGGGAGCAATCAGCCCCAGCATTTT.

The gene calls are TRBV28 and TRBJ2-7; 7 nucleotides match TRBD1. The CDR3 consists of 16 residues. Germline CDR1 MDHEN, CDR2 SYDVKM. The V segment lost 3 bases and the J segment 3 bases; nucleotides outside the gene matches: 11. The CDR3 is CASSFLPNRGYYEQYF. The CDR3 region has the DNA TGTGCCAGCAGTTTCCTACCGAACAGGGGATACTACGAGCAGTACTTC.

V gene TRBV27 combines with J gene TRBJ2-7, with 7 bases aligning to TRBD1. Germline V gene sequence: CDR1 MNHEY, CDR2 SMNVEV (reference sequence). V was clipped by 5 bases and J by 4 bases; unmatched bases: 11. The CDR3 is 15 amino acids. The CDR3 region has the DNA TGTGCCAGCAGTCCCGCTTTGGGACAGAGATACGAGCAGTACTTC. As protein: CASSPALGQRYEQYF.

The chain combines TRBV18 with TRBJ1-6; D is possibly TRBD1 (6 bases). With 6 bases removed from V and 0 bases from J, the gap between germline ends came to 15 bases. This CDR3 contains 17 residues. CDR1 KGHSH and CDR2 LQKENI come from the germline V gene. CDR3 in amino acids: CASSKTGKSSYNSPLHF. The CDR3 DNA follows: TGTGCCAGCTCGAAGACAGGCAAAAGCTCCTATAATTCACCCCTCCACTTT.

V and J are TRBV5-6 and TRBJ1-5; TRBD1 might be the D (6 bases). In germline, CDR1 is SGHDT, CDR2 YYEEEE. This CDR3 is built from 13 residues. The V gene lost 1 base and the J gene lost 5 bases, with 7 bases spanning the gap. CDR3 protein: CASSLSGDQPQHF. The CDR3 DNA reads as TGTGCCAGCAGCTTGTCAGGGGATCAGCCCCAGCATTTT. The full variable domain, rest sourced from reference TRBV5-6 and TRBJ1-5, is DAGVTQSPTHLIKTRGQQVTLRCSPKSGHDTVSWYQQALGQGPQFIFQYYEEEERQRGNFPDRFSGHQFPNYSSELNVNALLLGDSALYLCASSLSGDQPQHFGDGTRLSIL.